This is a list of T cell receptor beta chains from one sample in a study of T cell repertoires in cytomegalovirus infection. One entry per CDR3 protein results from TCRdb running MiXCR on the reads. In the table there are hundreds of thousands of distinct CDR3 sequences, 30% to 40% of which are singletons. These TCRs' antigens remain unknown. Material: cultured PBMCs, obtained from culture after CMV antigen stimulation. Source of these receptors: a human donor in good health (CMV status not recorded). Some clones in this sample may be carry-over from other donors' samples. The CDR3 runs from the conserved cysteine through the conserved F or W. Each record gives: CDR3 length, D gene, V gene, J gene, clone size, CDR3 protein, CDR3 DNA. A D gene is named only where the DNA matches it firmly. Only part of the rows carry a size: once, few, many, or a class if the clone is expanded.

len: 15
d_gene: TRBD1
v_gene: TRBV7-2
j_gene: TRBJ2-1
abundance: -
CDR3aa: CASSFRQGAGNEQFF
CDR3nt: TGTGCCAGCAGCTTTCGACAGGGGGCCGGCAATGAGCAGTTCTTC

len: 17
d_gene: TRBD2
v_gene: TRBV19
j_gene: TRBJ2-1
abundance: -
CDR3aa: CASSTGTSGSPLAEQFF
CDR3nt: TGTGCCAGTAGTACAGGGACTAGCGGGTCCCCTCTGGCTGAGCAGTTCTTC

len: 18
d_gene: -
v_gene: TRBV4-1
j_gene: TRBJ1-4
abundance: -
CDR3aa: CASSQDRSGASAGGKLFF
CDR3nt: TGCGCCAGCAGCCAAGATCGGAGCGGGGCCTCCGCCGGGGGAAAACTGTTTTTT

len: 17
d_gene: TRBD2
v_gene: TRBV6-1
j_gene: TRBJ2-5
abundance: few
CDR3aa: CASSGRLAGFYQETQYF
CDR3nt: TGTGCCAGCAGTGGTAGACTAGCGGGATTCTACCAAGAGACCCAGTACTTC

len: 14
d_gene: -
v_gene: TRBV27
j_gene: TRBJ1-1
abundance: -
CDR3aa: CASSLSQAGTEAFF
CDR3nt: TGTGCCAGCAGTTTATCGCAGGCCGGGACTGAAGCTTTCTTT

len: 16
d_gene: -
v_gene: TRBV7-8
j_gene: TRBJ2-5
abundance: few
CDR3aa: CASSLGGIGIQETQYF
CDR3nt: TGTGCCAGCAGCCTGGGCGGGATCGGGATCCAAGAGACCCAGTACTTC

len: 14
d_gene: -
v_gene: TRBV15
j_gene: TRBJ1-1
abundance: -
CDR3aa: CATSSHRLNTEAFF
CDR3nt: TGTGCCACCAGCAGTCACAGGTTGAACACTGAAGCTTTCTTT

len: 15
d_gene: -
v_gene: TRBV7-8
j_gene: TRBJ1-1
abundance: many
CDR3aa: CASSLARQSNTEAFF
CDR3nt: TGTGCCAGCAGCTTAGCGCGGCAGAGTAACACTGAAGCTTTCTTT

len: 15
d_gene: TRBD2
v_gene: TRBV7-2
j_gene: TRBJ2-7
abundance: few
CDR3aa: CASSLAVLAGVEQYF
CDR3nt: TGTGCCAGCAGCTTAGCGGTACTAGCGGGAGTTGAGCAGTACTTC

len: 15
d_gene: -
v_gene: TRBV11-2
j_gene: TRBJ2-3
abundance: -
CDR3aa: CASSLGGRRTDTQYF
CDR3nt: TGTGCCAGCAGCTTAGGCGGTCGTCGCACAGATACGCAGTATTTT

len: 16
d_gene: -
v_gene: TRBV7-6
j_gene: TRBJ1-3
abundance: -
CDR3aa: CASSQVEGWSGNTIYF
CDR3nt: TGTGCCAGCAGCCAGGTGGAGGGGTGGTCTGGAAACACCATATATTTT

len: 14
d_gene: TRBD2
v_gene: TRBV4-1
j_gene: TRBJ2-1
abundance: -
CDR3aa: CASSEAGGNNEQFF
CDR3nt: TGCGCCAGCAGCGAGGCGGGGGGAAACAATGAGCAGTTCTTC

len: 13
d_gene: -
v_gene: TRBV12-3/TRBV12-4
j_gene: TRBJ1-5
abundance: many
CDR3aa: CASSPGVNQPQHF
CDR3nt: TGTGCCAGCAGCCCGGGGGTCAATCAGCCCCAGCATTTT

len: 12
d_gene: -
v_gene: TRBV12-3/TRBV12-4
j_gene: TRBJ1-6
abundance: -
CDR3aa: CASSSDNSPLHF
CDR3nt: TGTGCCAGCAGTTCTGACAATTCACCCCTCCACTTT

len: 15
d_gene: TRBD2
v_gene: TRBV2
j_gene: TRBJ2-1
abundance: -
CDR3aa: CASTFSGGAFNEQFF
CDR3nt: TGTGCCAGCACCTTTAGCGGGGGGGCCTTTAATGAGCAGTTCTTC

len: 15
d_gene: TRBD2
v_gene: TRBV18
j_gene: TRBJ2-1
abundance: -
CDR3aa: CASSPPGSLWEGQFF
CDR3nt: TGTGCCAGCTCACCACCGGGAAGTCTTTGGGAGGGACAGTTCTTC

len: 16
d_gene: -
v_gene: TRBV12-3/TRBV12-4
j_gene: TRBJ1-5
abundance: few
CDR3aa: CASSLPLGRGAQPQHF
CDR3nt: TGTGCCAGCAGCCTCCCCCTCGGCAGGGGAGCTCAGCCCCAGCATTTT

len: 14
d_gene: -
v_gene: TRBV27
j_gene: TRBJ1-5
abundance: -
CDR3aa: CASSLFRGDQPQHF
CDR3nt: TGTGCCAGCAGTTTATTTAGGGGGGACCAGCCCCAGCATTTT

len: 13
d_gene: -
v_gene: TRBV7-9
j_gene: TRBJ2-7
abundance: -
CDR3aa: CASSLQDGSEQYF
CDR3nt: TGTGCCAGCAGCCTTCAGGACGGTAGCGAGCAGTACTTC

len: 17
d_gene: -
v_gene: TRBV4-1
j_gene: TRBJ2-7
abundance: few
CDR3aa: CASSQARWGDSSYEQYF
CDR3nt: TGCGCCAGCAGCCAAGCCCGGTGGGGGGATTCGTCCTACGAGCAGTACTTC

len: 14
d_gene: -
v_gene: TRBV2
j_gene: TRBJ2-2
abundance: once
CDR3aa: CASRRAGVTGELFF
CDR3nt: TGTGCCAGCAGACGGGCAGGGGTCACCGGGGAGCTGTTTTTT

len: 14
d_gene: TRBD2
v_gene: TRBV7-2
j_gene: TRBJ2-1
abundance: many
CDR3aa: CASSLGLAGGEQFF
CDR3nt: TGTGCCAGCAGCTTGGGACTAGCGGGAGGGGAGCAGTTCTTC

len: 16
d_gene: -
v_gene: TRBV12-3/TRBV12-4
j_gene: TRBJ2-1
abundance: few
CDR3aa: CASSLGRGFSYNEQFF
CDR3nt: TGTGCCAGCAGCTTGGGTCGGGGCTTCTCCTACAATGAGCAGTTCTTC